The next 25 T cell receptor beta chains were all read from a single sample in a study of T cell changes during pregnancy in multiple sclerosis. The method was immunoSEQ multiplex PCR; TCRdb's version includes in-frame clones alone and lacks a portion of them. The sample has some 40,000 clones; 90% to 95% are singletons. The input for sequencing was peripheral blood, taken in the third trimester of pregnancy. These receptors originate from a female donor with multiple sclerosis, enrolled in a pregnancy study.

The V gene is TRBV2, the J gene TRBJ2-3, with 10 positions matching TRBD2. CDR1 is SNHLY and CDR2 is FYNNEI in the germline V gene. There are 18 residues in the CDR3. V was pared by 4 bases and J by 0 bases, with 10 bases of the junction left unmatched. This chain's CDR3 is CASSGYSGRGTSTDTQYF. CDR3 DNA sequence: TGTGCCAGCAGTGGTTACAGCGGGAGGGGAACTAGCACAGATACGCAGTATTTT.

This rearrangement joins TRBV5-5 to TRBJ2-3; the D gene is possibly TRBD2 (5 bases). Germline V gives CDR1 SGHKS, CDR2 YYEKEE (reference sequence). The ends were cut back, 4 bases at V and 4 bases at J, with 13 bases in the middle. The CDR3 is 14 residues long. The CDR3 DNA follows: TGTGCCAGCAGCAGCTCGACTACCTCAGATACGCAGTATTTT. Translation gives CASSSSTTSDTQYF.

The sample holds one count of this clone. The V and J genes are TRBV28 and TRBJ2-1; 13 bases match TRBD2. Germline CDR1 and CDR2: MDHEN and SYDVKM. The CDR3 covers 17 residues. V shed 5 bases and J 2 bases; nucleotides not matched to a gene: 6. In DNA, the CDR3 is TGTGCCAGCAGTCGGACTAGCGGGAGATATGCCTACAATGAGCAGTTCTTC. Protein product: CASSRTSGRYAYNEQFF. Complete variable domain (other parts from reference TRBV28 and TRBJ2-1): DVKVTQSSRYLVKRTGEKVFLECVQDMDHENMFWYRQDPGLGLRLIYFSYDVKMKEKGDIPEGYSVSREKKERFSLILESASTNQTSMYLCASSRTSGRYAYNEQFFGPGTRLTVL.

This clone was observed a single time. The J gene is TRBJ2-7, the V gene TRBV7-2, with D perhaps matching TRBD2 (6 bases). Trimming left V 1 base short and J 3 bases short, with 16 bases between. CDR1 and CDR2 (germline): SGHTA, FQGNSA. This CDR3 region has 16 residues. CDR3 sequence: CASSLDSGGVLYEQYF. For the CDR3, the DNA is TGTGCCAGCAGCTTAGATTCGGGCGGGGTTCTCTACGAGCAGTACTTC.

This clone was seen only once. The chain is built from TRBV18 and TRBJ1-1; 8 bases fit TRBD1. Losses at the gene ends were 5 bases for V and 1 base for J; bases not matched to a gene: 6. Germline CDR1 is KGHSH and CDR2 is LQKENI. The CDR3 has 15 amino acids. The DNA for the CDR3 is TGTGCCAGCTCAAGGAGTGGACAGGGGAACACTGAAGCTTTCTTT. Protein sequence: CASSRSGQGNTEAFF.

This clone appeared a single time. The rearrangement uses TRBV19 and TRBJ1-5; 11 bases align to TRBD1. Per germline, CDR1 LNHDA and CDR2 SQIVND (reference sequence). The CDR3 runs to 17 residues. The V and J ends lost 6 bases and 0 bases, in that order; junction bases with no gene match: 7. CDR3 DNA: TGTGCCAGTAGGGGCGGGACAGGGGGTAATAGCAATCAGCCCCAGCATTTT. This codes for CASRGGTGGNSNQPQHF.

CDR3 amino acids: CASSSRQPSRQGASTGELFF. The CDR3 region has the DNA TGCGCCAGCAGCTCCCGCCAACCATCTAGACAGGGGGCGTCCACCGGGGAGCTGTTTTTT. This chain links TRBV5-1 with TRBJ2-2; TRBD1 aligns across 10 bases. From germline, CDR1 is SGHRS and CDR2 YFSETQ. The CDR3 totals 20 residues. The trim removed 3 bases at V and 4 bases at J, leaving 18 bases unmatched.

V is TRBV4-2 and J is TRBJ2-3, with 10 bases aligning to TRBD2. After removal of 3 bases from V and 2 bases from J, the junction contained 8 bases not matched to a gene. The CDR3 length is 17 residues. From germline, CDR1 is LGHNA and CDR2 YNFKEQ. The CDR3 is CASSQLSSGRATDTQYF. The CDR3, as DNA: TGTGCCAGCAGCCAGCTGTCTAGCGGGAGAGCCACAGATACGCAGTATTTT.

The CDR3 loop is CASRATGDQPQHF. CDR3 DNA sequence: TGTGCCAGCAGAGCCACAGGGGATCAGCCCCAGCATTTT. V gene TRBV2 combines with J gene TRBJ1-5; 7 bases map to TRBD1. The germline V gene encodes CDR1 SNHLY and CDR2 FYNNEI. The CDR3 length is 13 residues. V lost 6 bases, J lost 5 bases, and 4 bases stayed unmatched.

This clone was seen just once. The chain recombines TRBV19 with TRBJ2-1; possible D gene TRBD2, 5 bases. Trimming took off 3 bases at V and 10 bases at J, with 13 bases between the two ends. Germline CDR1 reads LNHDA; CDR2 reads SQIVND (reference sequence). The CDR3 contains 13 residues. CDR3 amino acids: CASSMFGGSEQFF. CDR3 coding DNA: TGTGCCAGTAGTATGTTCGGCGGGTCCGAGCAGTTCTTC.

V and J are TRBV13 and TRBJ1-1; possibly TRBD1 for D (5 bases). CDR3 size: 14 residues. CDR1 PRHDT and CDR2 FYEKMQ come from the germline V gene (reference sequence). V was trimmed by 1 base and J by 8 bases, leaving 14 bases between them. In DNA form, the CDR3 reads TGTGCCAGCAGCTTAGCTCTTCAGGGTGTGGAAGCTTTCTTT. This encodes CASSLALQGVEAFF.

DNA for the CDR3: TGCGCCAGCAGCCAACGGACAGGGTTTAATGAAAAACTGTTTTTT. Translation gives CASSQRTGFNEKLFF. The chain employs TRBV4-1 and TRBJ1-4; 8 nucleotides agree with TRBD1. The CDR3 consists of 15 residues. Losses at the gene ends were 2 bases for V and 4 bases for J; bases not matched to a gene: 3. Germline V gene data show CDR1 as MGHRA and CDR2 as YSYEKL.

The chain recombines TRBV19 with TRBJ2-2; D is uncertain. Germline CDR1 LNHDA, CDR2 SQIVND (reference sequence). The CDR3 loop spans 19 amino acids. V was pared by 3 bases and J by 3 bases, with 23 bases between. CDR3 bases: TGTGCCAGTAGTATCCGGTTGCGTACCCAAGCGACGGACACCGGGGAGCTGTTTTTT. Residues: CASSIRLRTQATDTGELFF.

This chain uses TRBV6-5 with TRBJ2-7; D is possibly TRBD1 (6 bases). CDR3 length: 15 amino acids. CDR1 is MNHEY, CDR2 SVGAGI, per germline. The germline V and J ends were trimmed by 0 bases and 2 bases, with 11 bases remaining between them. The CDR3 region is CASSYSARGPYEQYF. The CDR3 nucleotides read TGTGCCAGCAGTTACTCTGCCAGGGGACCCTACGAGCAGTACTTC.

The rearrangement links TRBV2 to TRBJ2-2; perhaps TRBD1 as D (6 bases). Between the trimmed V and J ends, which lost 5 bases and 1 base, there was a span of 8 bases. The germline V gene encodes CDR1 SNHLY and CDR2 FYNNEI. The CDR3 runs to 14 residues. The DNA for the CDR3 is TGTGCCAGCAGTTCGACAGGGAACACCGGGGAGCTGTTTTTT. Translation gives CASSSTGNTGELFF.

The rearrangement links TRBV19 to TRBJ2-5, with 12 bases that match TRBD2. The ends lost 1 base at V and 5 bases at J; junction bases unmatched: 5. The CDR3 totals 16 residues. Germline V CDR1 and CDR2: LNHDA, SQIVND (reference sequence). The CDR3 loop is CASSIGLAGEFETQYF. Here the CDR3 DNA reads TGTGCCAGTAGTATAGGACTAGCGGGGGAATTTGAGACCCAGTACTTC.

The V call is TRBV2, the J call TRBJ2-4; 8 nucleotides align to TRBD2. The junction had 12 bases not matched to a gene; V was cut back by 1 base and J by 10 bases. The germline gives CDR1 SNHLY, CDR2 FYNNEI. The CDR3 length is 16 residues. The CDR3 DNA reads TGTGCCAGCAGTGAAGTGGCTAGCGGGCCGTTGTCGATTCAGTACTTC. Its protein is CASSEVASGPLSIQYF.

The chain is built from TRBV13 and TRBJ2-7; 9 positions agree with TRBD2. The CDR3 is 17 residues long. V gave up 5 bases and J gave up 4 bases; unmatched junction bases: 15. Germline CDR1 reads PRHDT; CDR2 reads FYEKMQ (reference sequence). This CDR3 reads CASSPRRLAGGLYEQYF. The CDR3 bases are TGTGCCAGCAGCCCCCGCCGGCTGGCGGGGGGGCTGTACGAGCAGTACTTC.

V and J are TRBV19 and TRBJ2-1; 8 bases align to TRBD2. CDR3 length: 14 amino acids. In germline, CDR1 is LNHDA, CDR2 SQIVND (reference sequence). V dropped 7 bases and J dropped 2; count of bases not matched to a gene: 4. CDR3 amino acids: CASKPSGPYNEQFF. The CDR3 region has the DNA TGTGCCAGTAAGCCTAGCGGGCCCTACAATGAGCAGTTCTTC.

The gene calls are TRBV7-3 and TRBJ2-3, with no clear D. Trimming removed 0 bases at V and 2 bases at J, with 3 bases between. Per germline, CDR1 SGHTA and CDR2 FQGTGA. The CDR3 is made up of 13 amino acids. Written as DNA, the CDR3 is TGTGCCAGCAGCTTAACTAACACAGATACGCAGTATTTT. Protein: CASSLTNTDTQYF.

In nucleotides, the CDR3 is TGTGCCAGCTGCCCGGGACTAGCTCAGGAGACCCAGTACTTC. Translation gives CASCPGLAQETQYF. The genes are TRBV5-4 and TRBJ2-5; 9 positions agree with TRBD2. In germline, CDR1 is SGHNT, CDR2 YYREEE (reference sequence). CDR3 length: 14 residues. J lost 5 bases, V lost 7 bases, and 9 bases had no gene match. The full variable domain, in which reference TRBV5-4 and TRBJ2-5 provide the parts outside the CDR3, is ETGVTQSPTHLIKTRGQQVTLRCSSQSGHNTVSWYQQALGQGPQFIFQYYREEENGRGNFPPRFSGLQFPNYSSELNVNALELDDSALYLCASCPGLAQETQYFGPGTRLLVL.

The chain recombines TRBV9 with TRBJ2-5; 11 nucleotides line up with TRBD2. The CDR3 has 15 residues. Trimming at V came to 0 bases and at J to 3 bases, leaving 1 base not matched to a gene. CDR1 is SGDLS and CDR2 is YYNGEE in the germline V gene. The CDR3 DNA reads TGTGCCAGCAGCGTAGCACTAGCGGGAGAAGAGACCCAGTACTTC. Translation: CASSVALAGEETQYF.

The chain has TRBV5-6 and TRBJ1-5, with 8 bases aligning to TRBD1. CDR3 length equals 15 residues. V shed 4 bases, J shed 7 bases, and the junction held 10 bases outside the gene matches. Germline V CDR1 and CDR2: SGHDT, YYEEEE. CDR3 bases: TGTGCCAGCAGCAAACAGGACAGGGCGCTCCAGCCCCAGCATTTT. Translated, it gives CASSKQDRALQPQHF. Full variable domain (remainder filled in from reference TRBV5-6 and TRBJ1-5): DAGVTQSPTHLIKTRGQQVTLRCSPKSGHDTVSWYQQALGQGPQFIFQYYEEEERQRGNFPDRFSGHQFPNYSSELNVNALLLGDSALYLCASSKQDRALQPQHFGDGTRLSIL.

This clone was observed a single time. J is TRBJ1-1 and V is TRBV9; 7 nucleotides align to TRBD1. The V gene's germline CDR1 is SGDLS and CDR2 YYNGEE. The V and J ends lost 3 bases and 11 bases, in that order; junction bases with no gene match: 7. The CDR3 length is 12 residues. The CDR3 sequence is CASSDRGGGAFF. The DNA for the CDR3 is TGTGCCAGCAGCGACAGGGGCGGTGGCGCTTTCTTT.

The rearrangement links TRBV5-6 to TRBJ1-5, with 9 bases aligning to TRBD1. CDR1 SGHDT and CDR2 YYEEEE come from the germline V gene. This CDR3 contains 18 residues. Trimming removed 0 bases from V and 0 bases from J; junction bases left unmatched: 7. As DNA, the CDR3 is TGTGCCAGCAGCTTGGGACTACAGGGGGCGAGTAGCAATCAGCCCCAGCATTTT. Protein product: CASSLGLQGASSNQPQHF.